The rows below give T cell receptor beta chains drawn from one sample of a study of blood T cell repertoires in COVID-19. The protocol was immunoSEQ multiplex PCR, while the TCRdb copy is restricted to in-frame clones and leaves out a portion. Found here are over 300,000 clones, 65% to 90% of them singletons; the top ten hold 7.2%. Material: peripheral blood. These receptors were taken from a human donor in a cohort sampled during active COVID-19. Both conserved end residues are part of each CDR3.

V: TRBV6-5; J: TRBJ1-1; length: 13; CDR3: CASSQQHRGEAFF
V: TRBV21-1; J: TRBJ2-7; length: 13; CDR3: CAGNGTGAYEQYF
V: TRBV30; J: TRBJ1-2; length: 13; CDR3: CAWSVQGSDGYTF
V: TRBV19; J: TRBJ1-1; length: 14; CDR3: CASSTWDRNTEAFF
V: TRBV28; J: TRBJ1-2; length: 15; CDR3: CASSLSRYFNYGYTF
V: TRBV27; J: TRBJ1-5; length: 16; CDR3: CASSLYQGTGNQPQHF
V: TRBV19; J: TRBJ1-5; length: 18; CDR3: CASSTGHRVGRRNQPQHF
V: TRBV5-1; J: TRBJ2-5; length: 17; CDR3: CASSLAASGGIQETQYF
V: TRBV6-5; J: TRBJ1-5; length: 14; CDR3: CASSRTGANQPQHF
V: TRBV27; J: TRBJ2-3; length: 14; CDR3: CASSFFLGTDTQYF
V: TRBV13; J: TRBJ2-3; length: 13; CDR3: CASSLVRADTQYF
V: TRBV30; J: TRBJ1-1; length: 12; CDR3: CAWSAGFDEAFF
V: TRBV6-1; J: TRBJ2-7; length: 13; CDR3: CASTGQPTYEQYF
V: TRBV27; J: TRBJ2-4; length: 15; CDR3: CASSPPGGGKNIQYF
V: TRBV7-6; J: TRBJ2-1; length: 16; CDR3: CASSLVASSGGNEQFF
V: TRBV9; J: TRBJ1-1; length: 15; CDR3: CASSRQGGGNTEAFF
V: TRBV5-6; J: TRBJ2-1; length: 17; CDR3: CASSRAKTGVSYNEQFF
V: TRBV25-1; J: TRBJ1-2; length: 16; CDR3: CASSEGRTGRRYGYTF
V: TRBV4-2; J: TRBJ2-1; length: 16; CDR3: CASSQDNLGQYNEQFF
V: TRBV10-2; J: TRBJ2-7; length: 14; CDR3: CASSRLAGVYEQYF
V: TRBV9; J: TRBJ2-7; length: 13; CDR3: CASSVTESYEQYF
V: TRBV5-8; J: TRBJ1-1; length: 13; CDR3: CASSLSVNTEAFF
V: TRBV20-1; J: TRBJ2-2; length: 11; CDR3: CSGLNTGELFF
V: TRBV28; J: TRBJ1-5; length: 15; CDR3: CASIRTGLWGQPQHF